The 26 T cell receptor beta chains reported below all come from one sample, sequenced in a study of blood T cell repertoires in COVID-19. The repertoire was sequenced with immunoSEQ multiplex PCR; TCRdb's copy has only in-frame clones and lacks some. The sample yields approximately 260,000 clones, more than 80% seen once. Sequencing used peripheral blood. The source is a middle-aged woman with acute or convalescent COVID-19.

This chain uses TRBV6-6 with TRBJ1-5; no definite D call. Germline assignment: CDR1 MNHNY and CDR2 SVGAGI (reference sequence). The CDR3 sequence is 14 residues long. Trimming took 3 bases from V and 7 from J, leaving 13 bases between them. The CDR3 DNA follows: TGTGCCAGCAGTTATAGCCAGCCGGGGCAGCCCCAGCATTTT. This sequence encodes CASSYSQPGQPQHF.

This clone was detected only a few times. The CDR3 DNA reads as TGTGCTAGTGGTTTGGCACCGGGACACAGCTCTGGAAACACCATATATTTT. This encodes CASGLAPGHSSGNTIYF. This chain links TRBV12-5 with TRBJ1-3, with D perhaps TRBD1 (6 bases). The V gene's germline CDR1 is LGHNT and CDR2 FRNRAP. Between the trimmed V and J ends, which lost 1 base and 0 bases, there was a span of 13 bases. CDR3 length equals 17 residues.

This clone was counted a single time. This chain uses TRBV6-4 with TRBJ1-2; unclear D gene. The germline V gene encodes CDR1 MRHNA and CDR2 SNTAGT. The ends were cut back, 6 bases at V and 4 bases at J, with 12 bases in the middle. The length of the CDR3 is 13 residues. CDR3 bases: TGTGCCAGCAGCGCCGACGGGGTCTATGGCTACACCTTC. Amino acids: CASSADGVYGYTF.

The chain uses TRBV5-1 and TRBJ1-3; 8 bases map to TRBD1. The CDR3 loop spans 16 amino acids. Germline CDR1 and CDR2: SGHRS and YFSETQ. V shed 0 bases and J 6 bases; nucleotides not matched to a gene: 8. In DNA form, the CDR3 reads TGCGCCAGCAGCTTGGGACAGGGGTGGGGCGCAAACACCATATATTTT. Encoded protein: CASSLGQGWGANTIYF.

The gene calls are TRBV3-1 (or the pseudogene TRBV3-2) and TRBJ2-2; the match to TRBD1 covers 8 bases. In germline, CDR1 is LGHDT, CDR2 YNNKEL (reference sequence). Trimming removed 5 bases from V and 5 bases from J; junction bases left unmatched: 7. The CDR3 has 15 amino acids. The CDR3 region is CASSKYRGETGELFF. For the CDR3, the DNA is TGTGCCAGCAGCAAATACAGGGGGGAGACCGGGGAGCTGTTTTTT.

The chain carries TRBV6-2 or TRBV6-3 and TRBJ1-6; D is unresolved. This CDR3 region has 14 residues. Trimming removed 3 bases at V and 10 bases at J, with 13 bases between. Looked up from germline, CDR1 is MNHEY and CDR2 is SVGEGT. CDR3 DNA: TGTGCCAGCAGTTATCAAGCGATGTACTCACCCCTCCACTTT. Residues: CASSYQAMYSPLHF.

This clone was detected only a few times. This chain connects TRBV2 to TRBJ2-1, with TRBD2 matching over 9 bases. Looked up from germline, CDR1 is SNHLY and CDR2 is FYNNEI. CDR3 size: 14 residues. The trim removed 7 bases at V and 8 bases at J, leaving 9 bases unmatched. CDR3 sequence reads: CASTPAGGNYEQFF. As DNA, the CDR3 is TGTGCCAGCACCCCCGCGGGGGGGAATTATGAGCAGTTCTTC. The whole variable domain, filled in from reference TRBV2 and TRBJ2-1, reads EPEVTQTPSHQVTQMGQEVILRCVPISNHLYFYWYRQILGQKVEFLVSFYNNEISEKSEIFDDQFSVERPDGSNFTLKIRSTKLEDSAMYFCASTPAGGNYEQFFGPGTRLTVL.

The chain combines TRBV2 with TRBJ1-1; 8 nucleotides line up with TRBD1. Germline loops: CDR1 SNHLY, CDR2 FYNNEI. Trimming at V came to 7 bases and at J to 0 bases, leaving 13 bases not matched to a gene. CDR3 length: 17 amino acids. In nucleotides, the CDR3 is TGTGCCAGCACTGTGACAGGGGATCCCCTCATGAACACTGAAGCTTTCTTT. It yields the protein CASTVTGDPLMNTEAFF.

This clone was seen only a few times. The chain carries TRBV5-1 and TRBJ1-3; no reliable D call. The germline gives CDR1 SGHRS, CDR2 YFSETQ. With 3 bases removed from V and 7 bases from J, the gap between germline ends came to 14 bases. The CDR3 is 14 residues long. CDR3 amino acids: CASSSTAGSNTIYF. Written as DNA, the CDR3 is TGCGCCAGCAGCTCAACTGCGGGGTCGAACACCATATATTTT.

V is TRBV5-1 and J is TRBJ2-2; 8 bases align to TRBD1. V was clipped by 0 bases and J by 3 bases; unmatched bases: 13. The germline V gene has CDR1 SGHRS and CDR2 YFSETQ. This CDR3 has 19 residues. The CDR3 protein is CASSLGRGLFGGDTGELFF. The CDR3 bases are TGCGCCAGCAGCTTGGGCAGGGGGCTGTTCGGAGGCGACACCGGGGAGCTGTTTTTT.

The V call is TRBV5-1, the J call TRBJ1-2; D might be TRBD1 (6 bases). This CDR3 is 14 amino acids long. CDR1 SGHRS and CDR2 YFSETQ come from the germline V gene. V lost 4 bases and J 4 bases, leaving 14 bases between the germline ends. The CDR3 protein is CASSGTGGSYGYTF. DNA of the CDR3: TGCGCCAGCAGCGGCACGGGGGGCAGCTATGGCTACACCTTC.

The chain has TRBV7-2 and TRBJ2-3; D is perhaps TRBD2 (6 bases). The CDR3 has 16 amino acids. Per germline, CDR1 SGHTA and CDR2 FQGNSA. The V end lost 3 bases, the J end lost 6 bases, and 19 bases lay between the germline ends. The CDR3 DNA reads TGTGCCAGCAGCTTCGCAACGGCGGGGCACCTGGATACGCAGTATTTT. Translated, it gives CASSFATAGHLDTQYF.

The V and J genes are TRBV12-5 and TRBJ1-5, with a possible D match to TRBD1 (5 bases). Per the germline V gene, CDR1 is LGHNT and CDR2 is FRNRAP. Trimming removed 6 bases at V and 9 bases at J, with 24 bases between. CDR3 size: 16 residues. In DNA form, the CDR3 reads TGTGCTAGTGGCAAGGACATGGTGGTCGGGCGGGGGCCCCAGCATTTT. Its translation: CASGKDMVVGRGPQHF.

This clone has just a few counts. The CDR3 spells CASSAGENYGYTF. CDR3 nucleotide sequence: TGTGCCAGCAGTGCAGGGGAGAACTATGGCTACACCTTC. The chain couples TRBV6-4 to TRBJ1-2; D possibly corresponds to TRBD1 (6 bases). Trimming took 4 bases from V and 2 from J, leaving 8 bases between them. Germline V gene data show CDR1 as MRHNA and CDR2 as SNTAGT. The CDR3 covers 13 residues.

The CDR3 nucleotides read TGTGCCAGCAGCGGTGGGACTAGCGGCTACAATGAGCAGTTCTTC. Amino acids: CASSGGTSGYNEQFF. This chain connects TRBV11-2 to TRBJ2-1; TRBD2 agrees at 11 bases. Trimming removed 5 bases from V and 3 bases from J; junction bases left unmatched: 3. This CDR3 is 15 amino acids long. Looked up from germline, CDR1 is SGHAT and CDR2 is FQNNGV.

The chain has TRBV15 and TRBJ1-3; 8 bases match TRBD1. The V gene end was trimmed by 0 bases and the J gene end by 8 bases; junction bases not matched to a gene: 12. The germline gives CDR1 LNHNV, CDR2 YYDKDF (reference sequence). CDR3 length: 17 residues. The CDR3 spells CATSRDLLRTGSDTIYF. CDR3 DNA sequence: TGTGCCACCAGCAGAGATTTATTGAGGACAGGGTCTGACACCATATATTTT.

The chain joins TRBV11-2 to TRBJ1-1, with D possibly TRBD1 on 6 matching bases. The CDR3 length is 16 residues. The ends were cut back, 1 base at V and 3 bases at J, with 15 bases in the middle. Germline values: CDR1 SGHAT, CDR2 FQNNGV. CDR3 bases: TGTGCCAGCAGCTTAGTTTTGACAGGTATGGACACTGAAGCTTTCTTT. Translated: CASSLVLTGMDTEAFF.

This clone has a single count. The chain joins TRBV5-4 to TRBJ1-2; 10 nucleotides line up with TRBD1. J gave up 3 bases and V 6 bases, and 5 bases lay outside the gene matches. The germline V gene has CDR1 SGHNT and CDR2 YYREEE (reference sequence). The length of the CDR3 is 14 residues. The CDR3, as DNA: TGTGCCAGCAAGACAGGGGGCGCTGACTATGGCTACACCTTC. Its translation is CASKTGGADYGYTF.

This chain links TRBV6-5 with TRBJ1-3, with D unresolved. The CDR3 covers 15 residues. V was pared by 5 bases and J by 0 bases, with 11 bases between. CDR1 and CDR2 (germline): MNHEY, SVGAGI. CDR3 in DNA: TGTGCCAGCAGTCTGGGCAGATCCTCTGGAAACACCATATATTTT. This sequence encodes CASSLGRSSGNTIYF.

V and J are TRBV3-1 (or the pseudogene TRBV3-2) and TRBJ1-2; the D is unclear. Germline CDR1 LGHDT, CDR2 YNNKEL (reference sequence). The CDR3 is 14 residues long. V was cut by 0 bases and J by 7 bases, with 12 bases left in between. In nucleotides, the CDR3 is TGTGCCAGCAGCCAAGATCGGGGAGGGTCTGGCTACACCTTC. This translates into CASSQDRGGSGYTF.

The chain couples TRBV12-3 or TRBV12-4 to TRBJ1-1; 10 nucleotides agree with TRBD1. Trimming removed 5 bases from V and 11 bases from J; junction bases left unmatched: 5. This CDR3 contains 12 residues. In nucleotides, the CDR3 is TGTGCCAGCAGTCAAGGGGGACAGGGGGCTTTCTTT. Its translation is CASSQGGQGAFF.

Turning to this clone: Other nucleotide sequences in the sample specify the same CDR3. The rearrangement joins TRBV2 to TRBJ2-7; unclear D gene. V lost 3 bases, J lost 5 bases, and 11 bases lay in between. From germline, CDR1 is SNHLY and CDR2 FYNNEI. The CDR3 has 13 amino acids. The CDR3 region is CASSDRESNEQYV. For the CDR3, the DNA is TGTGCCAGCAGTGACCGAGAATCCAACGAGCAGTACGTC.

The CDR3 sequence is CASSQDRGFPSGANVLTF. The CDR3 nucleotides read TGTGCCAGCAGCCAAGATAGGGGGTTTCCCTCTGGGGCCAACGTCCTGACTTTC. The chain links TRBV14 to TRBJ2-6; D is perhaps TRBD1 (6 bases). Germline V gene data show CDR1 as SGHDN and CDR2 as FVKESK. V lost 0 bases to trimming and J lost 0 bases, with 12 bases between them. The CDR3 consists of 18 residues. The variable domain in full, with the rest retrieved from reference TRBV14 and TRBJ2-6, is EAGVTQFPSHSVIEKGQTVTLRCDPISGHDNLYWYRRVMGKEIKFLLHFVKESKQDESGMPNNRFLAERTGGTYSTLKVQPAELEDSGVYFCASSQDRGFPSGANVLTFGAGSRLTVL.

Only one count was recorded for this clone. The chain carries TRBV29-1 and TRBJ1-1, with 9 bases aligning to TRBD1. The CDR3 length is 11 residues. Germline V CDR1 and CDR2: SQVTM, ANQGSEA. Germline trimming cut 7 bases from V and 7 bases from J; bases unmatched to any gene: 4. CDR3 in amino acids: CSAYRGREAFF. DNA for the CDR3: TGCAGCGCCTACAGGGGGCGTGAAGCTTTCTTT.

This chain connects TRBV6-2 or TRBV6-3 to TRBJ1-5, with TRBD1 identical over 8 bases. V shed 6 bases, J shed 0 bases, and the junction held 13 bases outside the gene matches. CDR3 length equals 18 residues. Germline V gives CDR1 MNHEY, CDR2 SVGEGT. CDR3 sequence reads: CASSLLIGTGDSNQPQHF. The DNA of the CDR3 is TGTGCCAGCAGCCTTTTAATAGGGACAGGCGATAGCAATCAGCCCCAGCATTTT.

The V gene is TRBV7-3, the J gene TRBJ1-1, with D perhaps TRBD1 (6 bases). The germline V gene has CDR1 SGHTA and CDR2 FQGTGA. V gave up 5 bases and J gave up 2 bases, with 12 bases separating them. The length of the CDR3 is 14 residues. The CDR3 region has the DNA TGTGCCAGCAGCCCAGGACAGTTTAACACTGAAGCTTTCTTT. Translated: CASSPGQFNTEAFF.